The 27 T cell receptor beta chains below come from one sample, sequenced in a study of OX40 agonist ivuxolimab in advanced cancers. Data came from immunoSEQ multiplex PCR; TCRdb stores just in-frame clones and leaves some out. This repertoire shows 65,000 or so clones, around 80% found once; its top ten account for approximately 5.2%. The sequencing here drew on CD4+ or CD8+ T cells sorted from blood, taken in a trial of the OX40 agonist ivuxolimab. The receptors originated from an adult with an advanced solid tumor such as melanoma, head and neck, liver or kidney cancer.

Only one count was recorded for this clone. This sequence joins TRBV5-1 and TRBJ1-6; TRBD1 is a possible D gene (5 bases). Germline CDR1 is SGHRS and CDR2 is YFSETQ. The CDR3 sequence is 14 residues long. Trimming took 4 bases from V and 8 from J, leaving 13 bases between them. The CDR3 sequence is CASSPDKGDSPLHF. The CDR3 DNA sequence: TGCGCCAGCAGCCCAGACAAAGGGGATTCACCCCTCCACTTT.

CDR3: CASSTRPVNEQFF. The CDR3 DNA follows: TGTGCCAGCAGCACTAGACCAGTCAATGAGCAGTTCTTC. This chain uses TRBV7-6 with TRBJ2-1; perhaps TRBD2 as D (5 bases). The CDR3 has 13 residues. Trimming stripped 5 bases from V and 6 bases from J, with 11 bases between. Looked up from germline, CDR1 is SGHVS and CDR2 is FNYEAQ.

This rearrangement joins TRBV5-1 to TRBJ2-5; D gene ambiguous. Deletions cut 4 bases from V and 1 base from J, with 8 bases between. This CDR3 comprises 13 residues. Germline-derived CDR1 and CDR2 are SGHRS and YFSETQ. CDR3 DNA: TGCGCCAGCAGCCCAGGTCTCCAAGAGACCCAGTACTTC. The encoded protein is CASSPGLQETQYF. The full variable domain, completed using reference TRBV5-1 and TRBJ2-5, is KAGVTQTPRYLIKTRGQQVTLSCSPISGHRSVSWYQQTPGQGLQFLFEYFSETQRNKGNFPGRFSGRQFSNSRSEMNVSTLELGDSALYLCASSPGLQETQYFGPGTRLLVL.

The CDR3, as DNA: TGTGCCAGCAGCCCACCGGGGACAGCTAACTATGGCTACACCTTC. It is translated as CASSPPGTANYGYTF. This chain joins TRBV7-9 and TRBJ1-2; 7 bases line up with TRBD1. The CDR3 covers 15 residues. The germline V gene has CDR1 SEHNR and CDR2 FQNEAQ (reference sequence). Trimming cost V 5 bases and J 0 bases; bases outside gene matches: 6.

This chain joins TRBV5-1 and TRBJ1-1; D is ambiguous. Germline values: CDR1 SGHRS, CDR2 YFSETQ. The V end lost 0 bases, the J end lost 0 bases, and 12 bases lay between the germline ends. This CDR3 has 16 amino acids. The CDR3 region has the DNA TGCGCCAGCAGCTTGGGGGGTGTTGGAATGAACACTGAAGCTTTCTTT. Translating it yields CASSLGGVGMNTEAFF.

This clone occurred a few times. For the CDR3, the DNA is TGTGCCAGTAGTATTGAGGGTATCCAGCCCCAGCATTTT. It translates to CASSIEGIQPQHF. This sequence joins TRBV19 and TRBJ1-5; D remains ambiguous. The CDR3 spans 13 residues. Trimming cost V 3 bases and J 7 bases, with 10 bases left between them. Germline CDR1 is LNHDA and CDR2 is SQIVND (reference sequence).

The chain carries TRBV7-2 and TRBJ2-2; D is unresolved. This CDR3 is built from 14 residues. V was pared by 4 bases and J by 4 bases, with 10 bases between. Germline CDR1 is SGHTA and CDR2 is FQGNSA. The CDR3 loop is CASSSLRTTGELFF. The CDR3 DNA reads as TGTGCCAGCAGCTCCCTGAGGACCACCGGGGAGCTGTTTTTT.

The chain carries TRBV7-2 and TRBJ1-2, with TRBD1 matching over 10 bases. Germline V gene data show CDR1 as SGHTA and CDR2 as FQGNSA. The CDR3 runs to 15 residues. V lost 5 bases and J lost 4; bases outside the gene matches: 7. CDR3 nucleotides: TGTGCCAGCAGCATCGGACAGGGGGGCTCCTATGGCTACACCTTC. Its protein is CASSIGQGGSYGYTF.

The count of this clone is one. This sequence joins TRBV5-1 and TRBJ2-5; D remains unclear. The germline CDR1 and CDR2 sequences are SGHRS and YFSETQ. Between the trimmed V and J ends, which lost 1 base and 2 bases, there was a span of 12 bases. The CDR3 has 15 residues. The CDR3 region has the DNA TGCGCCAGCAGCTTGTTGGCCGTCGCTCAAGAGACCCAGTACTTC. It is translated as CASSLLAVAQETQYF.

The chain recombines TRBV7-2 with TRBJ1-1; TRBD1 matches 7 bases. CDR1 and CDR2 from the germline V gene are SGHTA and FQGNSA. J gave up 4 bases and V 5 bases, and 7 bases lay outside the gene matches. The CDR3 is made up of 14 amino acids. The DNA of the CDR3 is TGTGCCAGCAGCCCCCAGGGGGTCGGCACTGAAGCTTTCTTT. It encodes CASSPQGVGTEAFF. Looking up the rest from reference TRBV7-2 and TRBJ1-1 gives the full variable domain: GAGVSQSPSNKVTEKGKDVELRCDPISGHTALYWYRQSLGQGLEFLIYFQGNSAPDKSGLPSDRFSAERTGGSVSTLTIQRTQQEDSAVYLCASSPQGVGTEAFFGQGTRLTVV.

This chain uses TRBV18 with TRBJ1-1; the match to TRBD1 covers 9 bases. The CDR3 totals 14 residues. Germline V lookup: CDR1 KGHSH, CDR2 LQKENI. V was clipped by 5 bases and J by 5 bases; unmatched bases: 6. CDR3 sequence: CASSMDRGGTEAFF. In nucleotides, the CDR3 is TGTGCCAGCTCAATGGACAGGGGTGGTACTGAAGCTTTCTTT.

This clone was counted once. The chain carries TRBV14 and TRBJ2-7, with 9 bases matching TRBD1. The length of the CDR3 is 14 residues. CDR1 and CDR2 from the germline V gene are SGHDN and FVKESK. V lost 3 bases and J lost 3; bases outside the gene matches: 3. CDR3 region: CASSQGTGIYEQYF. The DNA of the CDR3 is TGTGCCAGCAGCCAGGGGACAGGGATCTACGAGCAGTACTTC.

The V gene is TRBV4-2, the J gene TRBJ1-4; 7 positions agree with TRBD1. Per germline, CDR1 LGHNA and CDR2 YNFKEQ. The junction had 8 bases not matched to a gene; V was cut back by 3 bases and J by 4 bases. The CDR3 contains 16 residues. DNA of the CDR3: TGTGCCAGCAGCCAGGACCCGGGACAGAATAATGAAAAACTGTTTTTT. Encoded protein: CASSQDPGQNNEKLFF.

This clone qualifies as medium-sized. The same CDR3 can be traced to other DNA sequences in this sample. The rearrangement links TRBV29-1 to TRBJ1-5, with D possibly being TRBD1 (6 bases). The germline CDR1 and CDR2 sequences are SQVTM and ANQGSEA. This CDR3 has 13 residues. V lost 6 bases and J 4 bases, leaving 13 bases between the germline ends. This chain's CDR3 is CSVRDNHNQPQHF. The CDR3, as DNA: TGCAGCGTCCGGGACAACCATAATCAGCCCCAGCATTTT. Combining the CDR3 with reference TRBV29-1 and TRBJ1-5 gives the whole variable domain SAVISQKPSRDICQRGTSLTIQCQVDSQVTMMFWYRQQPGQSLTLIATANQGSEATYESGFVIDKFPISRPNLTFSTLTVSNMSPEDSSIYLCSVRDNHNQPQHFGDGTRLSIL.

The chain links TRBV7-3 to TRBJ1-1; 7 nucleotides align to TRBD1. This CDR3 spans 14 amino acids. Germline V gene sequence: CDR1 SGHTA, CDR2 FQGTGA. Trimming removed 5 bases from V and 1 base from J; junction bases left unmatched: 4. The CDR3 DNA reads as TGTGCCAGCAGCAAACAGGGGCGGAACACTGAAGCTTTCTTT. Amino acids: CASSKQGRNTEAFF.

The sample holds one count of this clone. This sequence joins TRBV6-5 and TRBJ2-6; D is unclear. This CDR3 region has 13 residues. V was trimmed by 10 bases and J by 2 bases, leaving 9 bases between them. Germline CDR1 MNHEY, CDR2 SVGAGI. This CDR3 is CATGPPGANVLTF. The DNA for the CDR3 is TGTGCCACCGGCCCCCCTGGGGCCAACGTCCTGACTTTC.

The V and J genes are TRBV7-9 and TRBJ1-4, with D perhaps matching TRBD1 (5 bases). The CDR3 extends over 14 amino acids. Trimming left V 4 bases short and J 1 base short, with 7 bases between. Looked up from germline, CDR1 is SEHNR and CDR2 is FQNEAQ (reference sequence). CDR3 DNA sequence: TGTGCCAGCAGCTCGACAGAAACTAATGAAAAACTGTTTTTT. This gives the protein CASSSTETNEKLFF. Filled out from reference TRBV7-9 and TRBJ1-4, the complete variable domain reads DTGVSQNPRHKITKRGQNVTFRCDPISEHNRLYWYRQTLGQGPEFLTYFQNEAQLEKSRLLSDRFSAERPKGSFSTLEIQRTEQGDSAMYLCASSSTETNEKLFFGSGTQLSVL.

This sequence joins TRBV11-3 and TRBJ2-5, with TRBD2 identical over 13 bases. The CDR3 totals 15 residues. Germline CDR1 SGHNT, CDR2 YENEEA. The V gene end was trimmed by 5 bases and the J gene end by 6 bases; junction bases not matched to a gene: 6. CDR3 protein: CASSTRTSGGQTQYF. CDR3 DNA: TGTGCCAGCAGCACCCGGACTAGCGGGGGTCAGACCCAGTACTTC. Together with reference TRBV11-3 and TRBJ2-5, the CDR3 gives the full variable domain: EAGVVQSPRYKIIEKKQPVAFWCNPISGHNTLYWYLQNLGQGPELLIRYENEEAVDDSQLPKDRFSAERLKGVDSTLKIQPAELGDSAVYLCASSTRTSGGQTQYFGPGTRLLVL.

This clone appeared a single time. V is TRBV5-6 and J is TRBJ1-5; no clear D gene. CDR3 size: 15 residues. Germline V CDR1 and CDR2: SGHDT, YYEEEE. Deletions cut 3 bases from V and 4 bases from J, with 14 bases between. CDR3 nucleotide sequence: TGTGCCAGCAGCTCCCTAAGCGGTGATAATCAGCCCCAGCATTTT. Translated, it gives CASSSLSGDNQPQHF.

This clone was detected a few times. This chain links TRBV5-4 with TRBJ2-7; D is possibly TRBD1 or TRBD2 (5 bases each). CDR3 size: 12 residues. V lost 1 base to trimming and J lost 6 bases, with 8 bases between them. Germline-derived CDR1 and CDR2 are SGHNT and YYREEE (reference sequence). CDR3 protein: CASSLWGFEQYF. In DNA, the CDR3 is TGTGCCAGCAGCTTGTGGGGGTTCGAGCAGTACTTC.

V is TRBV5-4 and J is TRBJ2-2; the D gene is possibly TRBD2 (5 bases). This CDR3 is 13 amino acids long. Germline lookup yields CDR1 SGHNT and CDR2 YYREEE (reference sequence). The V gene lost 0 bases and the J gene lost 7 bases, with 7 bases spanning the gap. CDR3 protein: CASSLAAGGELFF. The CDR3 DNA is TGTGCCAGCAGCTTGGCGGCGGGCGGGGAGCTGTTTTTT.

CDR3 DNA: TGTGCCAGCAGTGGGGCTAGCGGAAGCACAGATACGCAGTATTTT. Translating it yields CASSGASGSTDTQYF. The chain joins TRBV25-1 to TRBJ2-3, with 7 positions matching TRBD2. The CDR3 consists of 15 residues. Germline V gives CDR1 MGHDK, CDR2 SYGVNS. The V and J ends lost 4 bases and 0 bases, in that order; junction bases with no gene match: 4.

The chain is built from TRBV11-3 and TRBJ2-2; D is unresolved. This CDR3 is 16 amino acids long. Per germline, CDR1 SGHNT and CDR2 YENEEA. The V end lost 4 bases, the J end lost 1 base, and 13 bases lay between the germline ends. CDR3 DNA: TGTGCCAGCAGCTCCCCGACGGACGGGAACACCGGGGAGCTGTTTTTT. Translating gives CASSSPTDGNTGELFF.

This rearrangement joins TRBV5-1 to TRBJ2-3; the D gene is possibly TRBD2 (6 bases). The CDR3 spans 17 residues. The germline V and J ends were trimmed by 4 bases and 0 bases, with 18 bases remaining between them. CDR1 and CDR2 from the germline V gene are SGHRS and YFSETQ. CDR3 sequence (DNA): TGCGCCAGCAGCCATTCTGGATCTAGCGCGAGCACAGATACGCAGTATTTT. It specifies CASSHSGSSASTDTQYF.

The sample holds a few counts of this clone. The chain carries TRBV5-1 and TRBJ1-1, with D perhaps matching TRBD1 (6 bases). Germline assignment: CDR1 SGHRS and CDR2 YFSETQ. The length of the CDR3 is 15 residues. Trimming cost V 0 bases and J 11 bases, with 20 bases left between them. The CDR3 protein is CASSLGDRPQRGAFF. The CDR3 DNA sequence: TGCGCCAGCAGCTTGGGAGACAGGCCTCAAAGGGGGGCTTTCTTT. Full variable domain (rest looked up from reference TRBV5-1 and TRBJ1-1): KAGVTQTPRYLIKTRGQQVTLSCSPISGHRSVSWYQQTPGQGLQFLFEYFSETQRNKGNFPGRFSGRQFSNSRSEMNVSTLELGDSALYLCASSLGDRPQRGAFFGQGTRLTVV.

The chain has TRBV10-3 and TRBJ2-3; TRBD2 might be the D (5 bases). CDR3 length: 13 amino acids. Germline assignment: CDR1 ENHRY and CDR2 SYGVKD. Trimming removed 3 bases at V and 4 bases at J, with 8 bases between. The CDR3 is CAISESSSDTQYF. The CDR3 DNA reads TGTGCCATCAGTGAATCTAGCTCAGATACGCAGTATTTT.

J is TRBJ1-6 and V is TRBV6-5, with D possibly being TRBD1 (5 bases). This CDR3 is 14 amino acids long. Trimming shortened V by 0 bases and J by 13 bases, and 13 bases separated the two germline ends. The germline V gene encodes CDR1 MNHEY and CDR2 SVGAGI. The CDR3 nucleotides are TGTGCCAGCAGTTACTCGGCTAAAGGGACGCCCCTCCACTTT. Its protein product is CASSYSAKGTPLHF.